The sequence of this T cell receptor (beta chain) was determined in a study of beta chain features in type 1 diabetes. Expressed TCRB transcripts were sequenced because the isolated RNA had all been reverse transcribed beforehand. Some clones are missing from TCRdb's copy, which holds only in-frame ones; the method was immunoSEQ multiplex PCR. Here the sample spans 35,000 to 45,000 clones, around 63% being singletons. Germline CDR1 MNHEY, CDR2 SMNVEV (reference sequence). V lost 6 bases and J 2 bases, leaving 14 bases between the germline ends. The CDR3 totals 14 residues. Each of the CD4+ naive, central memory, regulatory and stem cell-like memory populations was sorted via CD45RO/CCR7/CD25/CD127/CD95/CD27. In the case of this clone: Antigen: not known.

Whole-study results and caveats: Lower insertion and higher deletion counts appeared at VDJ junctions in type 1 diabetes patients. Shorter TCRB CDR3s, moderately but significantly so, marked every one of the four CD4+ subsets in Type 1 diabetes patients. The similarity of naive, central memory and Treg TCRB repertoires appeared greater among patients than among healthy donors. A definitive answer on HLA type influencing TCRB rearrangement was not reached here.

The source is a man aged 25-40 years with type 1 diabetes. Some clones in this sample may be carry-over from other donors' samples. The sample taken for sequencing was Tregs from blood. The V gene is TRBV27, the J gene TRBJ2-7; maybe TRBD2 (5 bases). CDR3 loop: CASSGRGGPYEQYF. Written as DNA, the CDR3 is TGTGCCAGCAGCGGGCGTGGCGGGCCCTACGAGCAGTACTTC.